These 9 T cell receptor beta chains were all obtained from the same sample, sequenced in a study of OX40 agonist ivuxolimab in advanced cancers. Only in-frame clones appear in the TCRdb table, and some are missing; sequencing was by immunoSEQ multiplex PCR. Seen here are 80,000 or so clones, 90% observed once, and the top ten hold about 1.8%. The sample was CD4+ or CD8+ T cells sorted from blood, taken in a trial of the OX40 agonist ivuxolimab. These TCRs come from an adult with an advanced solid tumor such as melanoma, head and neck, liver or kidney cancer.

Only one count was recorded for this clone. V usage is TRBV5-1 and J usage is TRBJ2-1; 9 bases align to TRBD2. The V gene end was trimmed by 0 bases and the J gene end by 8 bases; junction bases not matched to a gene: 12. The CDR3 spans 17 residues. Germline V CDR1 and CDR2: SGHRS, YFSETQ. This chain's CDR3 is CASSLVVVGGGADEQFF. The DNA for the CDR3 is TGCGCCAGCAGCTTGGTCGTCGTAGGCGGGGGGGCTGATGAGCAGTTCTTC.

V gene TRBV5-6 combines with J gene TRBJ2-2; D may correspond to TRBD1 or TRBD2 (5 bases each). V lost 5 bases and J 2 bases, leaving 13 bases between the germline ends. The V gene's germline CDR1 is SGHDT and CDR2 YYEEEE. The CDR3 is 15 residues long. CDR3 DNA: TGTGCCAGCAGACCGGGACCCTCAAACACCGGGGAGCTGTTTTTT. The encoded protein is CASRPGPSNTGELFF.

V gene TRBV19 combines with J gene TRBJ2-7, with 9 bases fitting TRBD2. Germline CDR1 LNHDA, CDR2 SQIVND (reference sequence). Trimming took 5 bases from V and 6 from J; bases not matched to a gene: 5. CDR3 length: 13 amino acids. This chain's CDR3 is CASSASGVREQYF. Written as DNA, the CDR3 is TGTGCCAGTAGTGCTAGCGGGGTCCGCGAGCAGTACTTC.

This chain joins TRBV6-5 and TRBJ1-2; 11 bases fit TRBD1. Germline CDR1 reads MNHEY; CDR2 reads SVGAGI. V dropped 0 bases and J dropped 8; count of bases not matched to a gene: 2. There are 14 residues in the CDR3. CDR3 coding DNA: TGTGCCAGCAGTTACTCGGGGACAGGGGGGGGCTACACCTTC. Protein sequence: CASSYSGTGGGYTF.

The chain is built from TRBV13 and TRBJ1-4; D is uncertain. The CDR3 covers 15 residues. Trimming shortened V by 4 bases and J by 8 bases, and 17 bases separated the two germline ends. In germline, CDR1 is PRHDT, CDR2 FYEKMQ (reference sequence). The CDR3 sequence is CASSSTDGAREKLFF. CDR3 in DNA: TGTGCCAGCAGCTCCACGGACGGCGCGCGAGAAAAACTGTTTTTT. Filled out from reference TRBV13 and TRBJ1-4, the complete variable domain reads AAGVIQSPRHLIKEKRETATLKCYPIPRHDTVYWYQQGPGQDPQFLISFYEKMQSDKGSIPDRFSAQQFSDYHSELNMSSLELGDSALYFCASSSTDGAREKLFFGSGTQLSVL.

Concerning this clone itself: This same CDR3 is encoded by further DNA sequences in the sample. Written as DNA, the CDR3 is TGTGCCAGCAGCACCTCACAGGAGCCGAAGGTTGTC. Translating gives CASSTSQEPKVV. The rearrangement uses TRBV21-1 and TRBJ2-7; the table's D call, TRBD1, has no DNA check behind it. TRBV21-1 is a pseudogene segment. The CDR3 loop spans 12 amino acids.

The chain combines TRBV7-3 with TRBJ2-1, with 9 nucleotides matching TRBD1. Germline trimming cut 1 base from V and 8 bases from J; bases unmatched to any gene: 6. Germline-derived CDR1 and CDR2 are SGHTA and FQGTGA. The length of the CDR3 is 15 residues. CDR3 residues: CASSLSGGQGYEQFF. The CDR3 DNA is TGTGCCAGCAGCTTAAGTGGAGGACAGGGGTATGAGCAGTTCTTC.

The chain carries TRBV5-4 and TRBJ1-6, with D tentatively TRBD1 (6 bases). This CDR3 has 13 residues. The germline V and J ends were trimmed by 3 bases and 10 bases, with 11 bases remaining between them. Germline values: CDR1 SGHNT, CDR2 YYREEE (reference sequence). This chain's CDR3 is CASSYRAGSPLHF. The DNA of the CDR3 is TGTGCCAGCAGCTACAGGGCGGGCTCACCCCTCCACTTT.

The chain is built from TRBV9 and TRBJ2-2; TRBD1 matches 7 bases. The CDR3 spans 17 residues. V shed 0 bases and J 2 bases; nucleotides not matched to a gene: 7. Germline V gene sequence: CDR1 SGDLS, CDR2 YYNGEE. CDR3 residues: CASSVVLGGLNTGELFF. The CDR3 coding sequence is TGTGCCAGCAGCGTAGTACTAGGGGGCCTAAACACCGGGGAGCTGTTTTTT.